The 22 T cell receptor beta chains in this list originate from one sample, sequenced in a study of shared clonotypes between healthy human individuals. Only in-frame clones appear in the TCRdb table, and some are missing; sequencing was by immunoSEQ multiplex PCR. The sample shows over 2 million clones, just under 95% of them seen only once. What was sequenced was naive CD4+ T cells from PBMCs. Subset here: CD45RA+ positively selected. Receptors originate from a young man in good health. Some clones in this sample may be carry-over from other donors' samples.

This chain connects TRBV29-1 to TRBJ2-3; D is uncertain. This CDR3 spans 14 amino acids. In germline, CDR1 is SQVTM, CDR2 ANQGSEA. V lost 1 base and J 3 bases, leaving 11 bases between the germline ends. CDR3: CSVEATRQTDTQYF. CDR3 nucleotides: TGCAGCGTTGAAGCTACAAGGCAGACAGATACGCAGTATTTT.

The CDR3 protein is CASSLALAGGSYEQYF. The DNA of the CDR3 is TGTGCCAGTAGTCTAGCCCTAGCGGGAGGGTCCTACGAGCAGTACTTC. The V call is TRBV19, the J call TRBJ2-7; TRBD2 aligns across 12 bases. Germline-derived CDR1 and CDR2 are LNHDA and SQIVND (reference sequence). The V segment lost 5 bases and the J segment 1 base; nucleotides outside the gene matches: 6. There are 16 residues in the CDR3.

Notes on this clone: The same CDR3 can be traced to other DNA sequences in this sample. The CDR3 bases are TGTGCCAGCAGCCCTACGTCGGGGGTCAAAAACATTCAGTACTTC. Protein sequence: CASSPTSGVKNIQYF. This chain connects TRBV28 to TRBJ2-4, with a weak D call TRBD2 (6 bases). Germline-derived CDR1 and CDR2 are MDHEN and SYDVKM. This CDR3 has 15 amino acids. V was pared by 6 bases and J by 3 bases, with 15 bases between.

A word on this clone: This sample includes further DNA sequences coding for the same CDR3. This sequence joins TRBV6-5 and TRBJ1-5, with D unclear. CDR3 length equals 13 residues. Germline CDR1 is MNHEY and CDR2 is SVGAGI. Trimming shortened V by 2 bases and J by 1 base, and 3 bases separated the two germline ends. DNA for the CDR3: TGTGCCAGCAGTTACGACAGCAATCAGCCCCAGCATTTT. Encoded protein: CASSYDSNQPQHF.

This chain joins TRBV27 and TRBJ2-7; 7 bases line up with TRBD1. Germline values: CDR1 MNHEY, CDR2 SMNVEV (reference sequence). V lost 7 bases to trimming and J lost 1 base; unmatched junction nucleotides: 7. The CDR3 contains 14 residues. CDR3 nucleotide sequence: TGTGCCAGCACCAGGACAGGCTCTTCCTACGAGCAGTACTTC. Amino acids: CASTRTGSSYEQYF.

The CDR3 reads CASSLIVGTDTQYF. CDR3 in DNA: TGCGCCAGCAGCTTAATTGTGGGGACAGATACGCAGTATTTT. This sequence joins TRBV5-1 and TRBJ2-3; D unresolved. Germline CDR1 and CDR2: SGHRS and YFSETQ. This CDR3 comprises 14 residues. The germline V and J ends were trimmed by 2 bases and 3 bases, with 10 bases remaining between them.

The CDR3 DNA reads as TGTGCCAGCAGCTTAGCCGGACGCTACAATGAGCAGTTCTTC. Protein product: CASSLAGRYNEQFF. This chain uses TRBV7-9 with TRBJ2-1, with D unclear. Germline V CDR1 and CDR2: SEHNR, FQNEAQ (reference sequence). V was cut by 0 bases and J by 3 bases, with 6 bases left in between. The CDR3 runs to 14 residues.

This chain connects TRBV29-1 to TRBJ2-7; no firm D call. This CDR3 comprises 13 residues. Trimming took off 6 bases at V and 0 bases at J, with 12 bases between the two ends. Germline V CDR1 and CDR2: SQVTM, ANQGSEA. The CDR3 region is CSVRPVSSYEQYF. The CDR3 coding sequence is TGCAGCGTGCGTCCGGTCAGCTCCTACGAGCAGTACTTC.

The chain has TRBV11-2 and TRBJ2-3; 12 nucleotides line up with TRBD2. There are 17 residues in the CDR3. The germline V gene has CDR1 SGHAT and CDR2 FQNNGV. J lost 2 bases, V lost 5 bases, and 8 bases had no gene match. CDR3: CASSPRTSGVPTDTQYF. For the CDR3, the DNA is TGTGCCAGCAGCCCTAGGACTAGCGGGGTTCCCACAGATACGCAGTATTTT.

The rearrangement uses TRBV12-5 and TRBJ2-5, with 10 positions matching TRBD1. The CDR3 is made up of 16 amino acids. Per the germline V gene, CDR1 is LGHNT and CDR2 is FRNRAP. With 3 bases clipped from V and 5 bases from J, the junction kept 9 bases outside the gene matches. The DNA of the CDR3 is TGTGCTAGTGGTTTAGGGGACAGGGGTGTTGTGGAGACCCAGTACTTC. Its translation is CASGLGDRGVVETQYF.

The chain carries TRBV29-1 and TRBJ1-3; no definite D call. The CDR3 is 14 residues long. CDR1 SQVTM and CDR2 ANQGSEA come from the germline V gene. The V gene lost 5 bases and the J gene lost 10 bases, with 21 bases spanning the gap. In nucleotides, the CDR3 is TGCAGCGTTTACGTTGCAGCGCAGATAGGGACCATATATTTT. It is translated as CSVYVAAQIGTIYF.

The CDR3 DNA sequence: TGCGCCAGCAGCTTGACACTAGCGGGAGGGCCTTCTGAGCAGTTCTTC. As protein: CASSLTLAGGPSEQFF. The rearrangement joins TRBV5-1 to TRBJ2-1; 13 nucleotides agree with TRBD2. This CDR3 has 16 amino acids. Germline CDR1 is SGHRS and CDR2 is YFSETQ. Trimming took 1 base from V and 9 from J; bases not matched to a gene: 7.

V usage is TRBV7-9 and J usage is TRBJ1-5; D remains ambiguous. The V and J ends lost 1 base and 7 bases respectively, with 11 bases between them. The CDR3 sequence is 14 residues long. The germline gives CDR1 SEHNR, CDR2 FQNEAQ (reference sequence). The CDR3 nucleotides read TGTGCCAGCAGCTTAGTAGGTGCTGGCCAGCCCCAGCATTTT. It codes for CASSLVGAGQPQHF.

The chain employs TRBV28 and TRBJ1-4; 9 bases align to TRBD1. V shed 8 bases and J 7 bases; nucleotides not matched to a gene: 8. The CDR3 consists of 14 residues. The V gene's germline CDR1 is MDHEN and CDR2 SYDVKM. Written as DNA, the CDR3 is TGTGCCAGCGGCCAACAGGGGGCAGGTGAAAAACTGTTTTTT. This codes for CASGQQGAGEKLFF.

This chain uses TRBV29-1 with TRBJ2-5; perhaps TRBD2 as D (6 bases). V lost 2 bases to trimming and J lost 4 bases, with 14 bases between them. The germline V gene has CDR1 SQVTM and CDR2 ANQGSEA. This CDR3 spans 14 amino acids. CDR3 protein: CSVEIGGLRETQYF. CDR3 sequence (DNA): TGCAGCGTTGAAATCGGAGGGTTGCGAGAGACCCAGTACTTC. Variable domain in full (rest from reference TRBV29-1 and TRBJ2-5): SAVISQKPSRDICQRGTSLTIQCQVDSQVTMMFWYRQQPGQSLTLIATANQGSEATYESGFVIDKFPISRPNLTFSTLTVSNMSPEDSSIYLCSVEIGGLRETQYFGPGTRLLVL.

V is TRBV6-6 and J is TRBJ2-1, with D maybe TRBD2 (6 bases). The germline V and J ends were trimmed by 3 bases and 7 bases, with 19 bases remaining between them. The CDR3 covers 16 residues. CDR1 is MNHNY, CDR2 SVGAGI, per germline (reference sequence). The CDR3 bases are TGTGCCAGCAGTTATTACGCGGGACGGGGCAGTAATGAGCAGTTCTTC. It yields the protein CASSYYAGRGSNEQFF.

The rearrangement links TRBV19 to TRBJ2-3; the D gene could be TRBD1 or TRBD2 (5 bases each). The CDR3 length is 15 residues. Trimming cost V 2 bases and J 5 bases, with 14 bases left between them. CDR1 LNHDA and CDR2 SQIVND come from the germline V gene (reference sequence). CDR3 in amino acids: CASSIRRGLGDTQYF. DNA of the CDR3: TGTGCCAGTAGTATACGACGGGGCTTAGGAGATACGCAGTATTTT. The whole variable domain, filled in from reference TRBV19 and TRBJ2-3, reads DGGITQSPKYLFRKEGQNVTLSCEQNLNHDAMYWYRQDPGQGLRLIYYSQIVNDFQKGDIAEGYSVSREKKESFPLTVTSAQKNPTAFYLCASSIRRGLGDTQYFGPGTRLTVL.

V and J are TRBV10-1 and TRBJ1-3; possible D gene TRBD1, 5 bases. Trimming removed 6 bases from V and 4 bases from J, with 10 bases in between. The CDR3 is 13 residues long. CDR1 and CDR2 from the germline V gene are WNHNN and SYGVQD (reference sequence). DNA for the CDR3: TGCGCCAGCAGGCGGGGGACCGGAAACACCATATATTTT. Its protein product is CASRRGTGNTIYF.

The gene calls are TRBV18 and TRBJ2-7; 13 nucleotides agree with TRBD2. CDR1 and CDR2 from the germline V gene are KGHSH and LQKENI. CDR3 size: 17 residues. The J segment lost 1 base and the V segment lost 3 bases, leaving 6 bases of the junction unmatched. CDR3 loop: CASSPWTSGSVSYEQYF. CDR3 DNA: TGTGCCAGCTCACCCTGGACTAGCGGGAGTGTATCCTACGAGCAGTACTTC.

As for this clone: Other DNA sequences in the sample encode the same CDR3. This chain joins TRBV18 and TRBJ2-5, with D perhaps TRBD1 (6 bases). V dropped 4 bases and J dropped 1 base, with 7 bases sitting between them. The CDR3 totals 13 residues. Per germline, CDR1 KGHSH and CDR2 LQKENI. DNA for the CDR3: TGTGCCAGCTCACGGGACATCCAAGAGACCCAGTACTTC. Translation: CASSRDIQETQYF.

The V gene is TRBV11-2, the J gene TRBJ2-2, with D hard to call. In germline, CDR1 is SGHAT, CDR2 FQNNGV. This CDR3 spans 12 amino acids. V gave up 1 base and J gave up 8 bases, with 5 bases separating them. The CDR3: CASSLGVGELFF. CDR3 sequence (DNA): TGTGCCAGCAGCTTAGGGGTTGGGGAGCTGTTTTTT.

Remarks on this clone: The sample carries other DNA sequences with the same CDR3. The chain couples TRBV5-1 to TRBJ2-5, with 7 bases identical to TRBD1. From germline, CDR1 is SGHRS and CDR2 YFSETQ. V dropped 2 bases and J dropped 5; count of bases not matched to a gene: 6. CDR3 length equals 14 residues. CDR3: CASSLQGPGETQYF. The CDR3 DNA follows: TGCGCCAGCAGCTTACAGGGGCCTGGGGAGACCCAGTACTTC.